This T cell receptor beta chain was obtained from a study of human T cells and chemical hapten exposure. Whole-study context: Investigators sensitized roughly 2 cm by roughly 2 cm of upper inner arm skin with 2% DPC. Scalp application of diphenylcyclopropenone was performed weekly in patients across the entire approximately 24-week study. From small differences in pooled library volume came most of the variation in per-sample TCR yields. Whole-study findings and limits: Expanded TCRs were compared with controls, and the expanded TCRs formed significantly more large CDR3 similarity clusters.

This clonotype was detected many times. What it binds is not known. Time point defined: pre-sensitization, week 0. Indicated treatment: therapeutic diphenylcyclopropenone sensitization with weekly scalp DPC. CDR3 size: 17 residues. The germline V gene has CDR1 SGHVS and CDR2 FNYEAQ. V was clipped by 0 bases and J by 3 bases; unmatched bases: 4. TCRdb re-analysed the RACE reads in MiXCR, keeping a single row per CDR3 protein. Of about 60,000 distinct CDR3 sequences listed, roughly 12% are singletons. The receptor was isolated from a woman between 35 and 50 years old with alopecia areata. Some clones in this sample may be carry-over from other donors' samples. This chain links TRBV7-6 with TRBJ2-1, with 11 bases aligning to TRBD1. The sample was whole blood, taken in connection with sensitization to the hapten diphenylcyclopropenone (DPC). CDR3 region: CASSLATGTGGYNEQFF. CDR3 nucleotide sequence: TGTGCCAGCAGCTTAGCCACCGGGACAGGGGGCTACAATGAGCAGTTCTTC.